Listed below are T cell receptor beta chains from one sample, sequenced in a study of blood T cell repertoires in COVID-19. Here immunoSEQ multiplex PCR was the method, and the copy in TCRdb shows in-frame clones only, minus some. The top ten clones hold less than 3.5% of a sample with 200,000 to 250,000 clones, more than 70% of them seen once. The sample comprised peripheral blood. These receptors were obtained from a middle-aged man with active or convalescent COVID-19. CDR3s include the opening cysteine and the closing phenylalanine or tryptophan. A D gene is named only where the DNA matches it firmly. Clone size is stated in some rows and not others, as once, few, many or a class when expanded.

J gene: TRBJ2-1; D gene: .; clone size: .; V gene: TRBV11-3; CDR3 length: 15; CDR3 DNA: TGTGCCAGCAGCTTAATGGGGGCCTCCTACAATGAGCAGTTCTTC; CDR3 protein: CASSLMGASYNEQFF
J gene: TRBJ1-2; D gene: TRBD1; clone size: .; V gene: TRBV19; CDR3 length: 13; CDR3 DNA: TGTGCCAGTACCACGGACAGGGGCTATGGCTACACCTTC; CDR3 protein: CASTTDRGYGYTF
J gene: TRBJ1-5; D gene: .; clone size: .; V gene: TRBV7-9; CDR3 length: 12; CDR3 DNA: TGTGCCAGCAGCTACCAACAGCAGCCCCAGCATTTT; CDR3 protein: CASSYQQQPQHF
J gene: TRBJ2-2; D gene: TRBD1; clone size: .; V gene: TRBV7-8; CDR3 length: 16; CDR3 DNA: TGTGCCAGCAGCGCACGGACAGGGCGTGACACCGGGGAGCTGTTTTTT; CDR3 protein: CASSARTGRDTGELFF
J gene: TRBJ2-2; D gene: .; clone size: few; V gene: TRBV3-1/TRBV3-2; CDR3 length: 18; CDR3 DNA: TGTGCCAGCAGCCGCCATGAACGTAAGACTTTGAACACCGGGGAGCTGTTTTTT; CDR3 protein: CASSRHERKTLNTGELFF
J gene: TRBJ1-2; D gene: .; clone size: .; V gene: TRBV6-1; CDR3 length: 14; CDR3 DNA: TGTGCCAGCAGTGATTTACGGGAAAAACATGGCTACACCTTC; CDR3 protein: CASSDLREKHGYTF
J gene: TRBJ2-1; D gene: .; clone size: .; V gene: TRBV24-1; CDR3 length: 14; CDR3 DNA: TGTGCCACCAGTGACATCGGACTACGGAATGAGCAGTTCTTC; CDR3 protein: CATSDIGLRNEQFF
J gene: TRBJ1-4; D gene: .; clone size: few; V gene: TRBV7-2; CDR3 length: 14; CDR3 DNA: TGTGCCAGCAGCTTCGGCCGGGCTAATGAAAAACTGTTTTTT; CDR3 protein: CASSFGRANEKLFF
J gene: TRBJ1-1; D gene: .; clone size: .; V gene: TRBV28; CDR3 length: 14; CDR3 DNA: TGTGCCAGCAAGACGAGTTTCGGGGACACTGAAGCTTTCTTT; CDR3 protein: CASKTSFGDTEAFF
J gene: TRBJ1-2; D gene: .; clone size: .; V gene: TRBV9; CDR3 length: 14; CDR3 DNA: TGTGCCAGCAGCGTAGAGCGGGGGCTCTATGGCTACACCTTC; CDR3 protein: CASSVERGLYGYTF
J gene: TRBJ2-5; D gene: .; clone size: few; V gene: TRBV20-1; CDR3 length: 11; CDR3 DNA: TGCAGTGGGGGCAGCCAAGAGACCCAGTACTTC; CDR3 protein: CSGGSQETQYF
J gene: TRBJ2-1; D gene: .; clone size: .; V gene: TRBV28; CDR3 length: 17; CDR3 DNA: TGTGCCAGCAGCCCACCCCGGCGGGCGAACTCCTACAATGAGCAGTTCTTC; CDR3 protein: CASSPPRRANSYNEQFF
J gene: TRBJ1-2; D gene: .; clone size: .; V gene: TRBV3-1/TRBV3-2; CDR3 length: 13; CDR3 DNA: TGTGCCAGCAGCCAGCTGGCAAACTATGGCTACACCTTC; CDR3 protein: CASSQLANYGYTF
J gene: TRBJ2-1; D gene: .; clone size: .; V gene: TRBV11-3; CDR3 length: 15; CDR3 DNA: TGTGCCAGCAGCTTTGTGGGGGCCTCCTACAATGAGCAGTTCTTC; CDR3 protein: CASSFVGASYNEQFF
J gene: TRBJ2-2; D gene: .; clone size: .; V gene: TRBV7-8; CDR3 length: 17; CDR3 DNA: TGTGCCAGCAGCTTATTCGGGGGAGCGGGGAACACCGGGGAGCTGTTTTTT; CDR3 protein: CASSLFGGAGNTGELFF
J gene: TRBJ2-7; D gene: .; clone size: .; V gene: TRBV28; CDR3 length: 13; CDR3 DNA: TGTGCCAGCAGTTCCCCAGGCTCCTACGAGCAGTACTTC; CDR3 protein: CASSSPGSYEQYF
J gene: TRBJ2-5; D gene: TRBD2; clone size: .; V gene: TRBV4-1; CDR3 length: 13; CDR3 DNA: TGCGCCAGCAGCCAAGTTGAGCGGGGAGCCCAGTACTTC; CDR3 protein: CASSQVERGAQYF
J gene: TRBJ2-3; D gene: .; clone size: .; V gene: TRBV5-1; CDR3 length: 14; CDR3 DNA: TGCGCCAGCCAGCGGGCCGTAGGAGGGGATACGCAGTATTTT; CDR3 protein: CASQRAVGGDTQYF
J gene: TRBJ2-5; D gene: .; clone size: .; V gene: TRBV5-1; CDR3 length: 13; CDR3 DNA: TGCGCCAGCAGCTCACAGGGTATAGAGACCCAGTACTTC; CDR3 protein: CASSSQGIETQYF
J gene: TRBJ1-5; D gene: TRBD1; clone size: few; V gene: TRBV2; CDR3 length: 13; CDR3 DNA: TGTGCCAGCGGACAGGGGAACAATCAGCCCCAGCATTTT; CDR3 protein: CASGQGNNQPQHF
J gene: TRBJ2-1; D gene: .; clone size: .; V gene: TRBV28; CDR3 length: 14; CDR3 DNA: TGTGCCAGCAGCCTTGGACATAATAACAATGAGCAGTTCTTC; CDR3 protein: CASSLGHNNNEQFF
J gene: TRBJ1-1; D gene: .; clone size: once; V gene: TRBV9; CDR3 length: 16; CDR3 DNA: TGTGCCAGCAGCGTAGCCCCCGCCAGGGTGAACACTGAAGCTTTCTTT; CDR3 protein: CASSVAPARVNTEAFF
J gene: TRBJ1-2; D gene: .; clone size: .; V gene: TRBV6-5; CDR3 length: 15; CDR3 DNA: TGTGCCAGCAGTTACGCCCAGGGCCCAGGCTATGGCTACACCTTC; CDR3 protein: CASSYAQGPGYGYTF
J gene: TRBJ2-3; D gene: .; clone size: few; V gene: TRBV5-1; CDR3 length: 15; CDR3 DNA: TGCGCCAGCAGCTTAGGACGGACTAGCACAGATACGCAGTATTTT; CDR3 protein: CASSLGRTSTDTQYF
J gene: TRBJ2-1; D gene: .; clone size: .; V gene: TRBV27; CDR3 length: 14; CDR3 DNA: TGTGCCTCCTCCGGGCCCAGCGCGGGCGATGAGCAGTTCTTC; CDR3 protein: CASSGPSAGDEQFF
J gene: TRBJ2-1; D gene: .; clone size: .; V gene: TRBV24-1; CDR3 length: 16; CDR3 DNA: TGTGCCACCAGTGATTTAACGGGAATGGGGACAAATGAGCAGTTCTTC; CDR3 protein: CATSDLTGMGTNEQFF
J gene: TRBJ2-2; D gene: .; clone size: once; V gene: TRBV24-1; CDR3 length: 11; CDR3 DNA: TGTGCCACCAGTGATTCGACAGAGCTGTTTTTT; CDR3 protein: CATSDSTELFF
J gene: TRBJ2-2; D gene: TRBD1; clone size: .; V gene: TRBV11-2; CDR3 length: 16; CDR3 DNA: TGTGCCAGCAGCGCGGGGACAGGTTATGGCACCGGGGAGCTGTTTTTT; CDR3 protein: CASSAGTGYGTGELFF
J gene: TRBJ2-2; D gene: .; clone size: .; V gene: TRBV28; CDR3 length: 15; CDR3 DNA: TGTGCCAGCAGTTTTCCCAGGGGAGACACCGGGGAGCTGTTTTTT; CDR3 protein: CASSFPRGDTGELFF
J gene: TRBJ2-7; D gene: TRBD2; clone size: many; V gene: TRBV7-9; CDR3 length: 16; CDR3 DNA: TGTGCCAGCACCCACGGCGCTAGCGGGGGATCCTACGAGCAGTACTTC; CDR3 protein: CASTHGASGGSYEQYF
J gene: TRBJ2-7; D gene: TRBD2; clone size: .; V gene: TRBV6-1; CDR3 length: 15; CDR3 DNA: TGTGCCAGCAGTGAAGCTGGGACTACCTCCTACGAGCAGTACTTC; CDR3 protein: CASSEAGTTSYEQYF
J gene: TRBJ1-6; D gene: .; clone size: .; V gene: TRBV6-6; CDR3 length: 15; CDR3 DNA: TGTGCCAGCAGTTACTCGGCTCCTTATAATTCACCCCTCCACTTT; CDR3 protein: CASSYSAPYNSPLHF
J gene: TRBJ1-2; D gene: .; clone size: .; V gene: TRBV10-1; CDR3 length: 12; CDR3 DNA: TGCGCCAGCAGTGAATATAGCTATGGCTACACCTTC; CDR3 protein: CASSEYSYGYTF
J gene: TRBJ1-2; D gene: .; clone size: once; V gene: TRBV7-2; CDR3 length: 12; CDR3 DNA: TGTGCCAGCAGCCAACAGAACTATGGCTACACCTTC; CDR3 protein: CASSQQNYGYTF
J gene: TRBJ2-3; D gene: TRBD2; clone size: .; V gene: TRBV7-2; CDR3 length: 15; CDR3 DNA: TGTGCCAGCAGCCGTAGCGGGGGGGTCACAGATACGCAGTATTTT; CDR3 protein: CASSRSGGVTDTQYF